Presented here are 14 T cell receptor beta chains from one specimen sequenced in a study of T cells in Graves' hyperthyroidism and ophthalmopathy. It was RNA transcripts that yielded the amplified TCR beta CDR3 regions. First-round RT-PCR targeting the TCR CDR3 was performed with the HTBI primer set. MiXCR, applied by TCRdb to the multiplex PCR reads, yields one record per CDR3 protein. The table lists 640,000 or so distinct CDR3 sequences, 14% to 15% of them singletons. What was sequenced was blood. Receptor source: a woman in her 40s with Graves' ophthalmopathy.

Note on this clonotype: A read error may be the cause here, since a much bigger clone is one base away. The genes are TRBV30 and TRBJ1-1, with D uncertain. The CDR3 contains 14 residues. Germline-derived CDR1 and CDR2 are GTSNPN and SVGIG (reference sequence). The CDR3: CAWSASTWNTEALF. DNA of the CDR3: TGTGCCTGGAGTGCCTCGACATGGAACACTGAAGCTCTCTTT.

This clonotype was observed at least ten times. This chain links TRBV7-9 with TRBJ1-2; weak D call: TRBD1 (6 bases). The CDR3 is 14 amino acids. Germline V lookup: CDR1 SEHNR, CDR2 FQNEAQ (reference sequence). V was trimmed by 5 bases and J by 4 bases, leaving 14 bases between them. The CDR3 nucleotides read TGTGCCAGCAGCCCCGGGCTGACAGGCTATGGCTACACCTTC. Amino acid sequence: CASSPGLTGYGYTF. Full variable domain (missing parts from reference TRBV7-9 and TRBJ1-2): DTGVSQNPRHKITKRGQNVTFRCDPISEHNRLYWYRQTLGQGPEFLTYFQNEAQLEKSRLLSDRFSAERPKGSFSTLEIQRTEQGDSAMYLCASSPGLTGYGYTFGSGTRLTVV.

This clonotype came up many times. The rearrangement joins TRBV28 to TRBJ2-7; D is unclear. The CDR3 is made up of 13 amino acids. CDR1 and CDR2 (germline): MDHEN, SYDVKM. The V gene lost 1 base and the J gene lost 3 bases, with 7 bases spanning the gap. As DNA, the CDR3 is TGTGCCAGCAGTTTATTGAGGAACTACGAGCAGTACTTC. This encodes CASSLLRNYEQYF.

This clonotype has at least ten counts. V and J are TRBV5-1 and TRBJ1-3; D not resolved. This CDR3 spans 15 amino acids. Germline CDR1 reads SGHRS; CDR2 reads YFSETQ. V lost 6 bases and J 0 bases, leaving 13 bases between the germline ends. The CDR3 reads CASTPSGSSGNTIYF. DNA of the CDR3: TGCGCCAGCACCCCTTCGGGGAGCTCTGGAAACACCATATATTTT.

This clonotype was counted at least ten times. The chain couples TRBV12-3 or TRBV12-4 to TRBJ2-5; maybe TRBD2 (6 bases). The CDR3 contains 14 residues. The V end was cut by 6 bases, the J end by 2 bases, with 13 bases between. CDR3 sequence: CASSLTSFQETQYF. The CDR3 nucleotides are TGTGCCAGCAGCCTGACTAGTTTTCAAGAGACCCAGTACTTC.

Many counts were recorded for this clonotype. This chain connects TRBV6-1 to TRBJ1-1, with 8 bases identical to TRBD1. Germline CDR1 reads MNHNS; CDR2 reads SASEGT. V lost 10 bases to trimming and J lost 1 base; unmatched junction nucleotides: 5. The CDR3 has 13 amino acids. The CDR3 here is CATTGTGNTEAFF. The CDR3 region has the DNA TGTGCCACGACCGGGACAGGGAACACTGAAGCTTTCTTT.

This clonotype was recorded many times. This sequence joins TRBV25-1 and TRBJ2-7; D is undetermined. CDR1 MGHDK and CDR2 SYGVNS come from the germline V gene. Deletions cut 4 bases from V and 3 bases from J, with 7 bases between. The CDR3 contains 12 residues. CDR3 protein: CASSALDYEQYF. CDR3 sequence (DNA): TGTGCCAGCAGTGCGCTTGACTACGAGCAGTACTTC.

The sample holds many counts of this clonotype. The rearrangement uses TRBV6-2 or TRBV6-3 and TRBJ2-7; no definite D call. The CDR3 extends over 15 amino acids. V lost 0 bases and J 1 base, leaving 10 bases between the germline ends. The V gene's germline CDR1 is MNHEY and CDR2 SVGEGT. CDR3 sequence reads: CASSYSWTESYEQYF. The CDR3 bases are TGTGCCAGCAGTTACTCCTGGACCGAGTCCTACGAGCAGTACTTC.

The V call is TRBV20-1, the J call TRBJ1-5; D may be TRBD1 (5 bases). CDR1 is DFQATT and CDR2 is SNEGSKA in the germline V gene (reference sequence). Trimming shortened V by 6 bases and J by 3 bases, and 12 bases separated the two germline ends. This CDR3 contains 13 residues. The DNA for the CDR3 is TGCAGTGCAGACGGGGGGAACAATCAGCCCCAGCATTTT. As protein: CSADGGNNQPQHF.

This clonotype was counted many times. The rearrangement joins TRBV7-8 to TRBJ2-7; D gene unclear. V was trimmed by 4 bases and J by 2 bases, leaving 15 bases between them. The CDR3 consists of 15 residues. Germline values: CDR1 SGHVS, CDR2 FQNEAQ. CDR3 DNA sequence: TGTGCCAGCAGCTCCACTGGGGTCCCGACCTACGAGCAGTACTTC. Translating gives CASSSTGVPTYEQYF. The variable domain in full, completed from reference TRBV7-8 and TRBJ2-7, reads GAGVSQSPRYKVAKRGQDVALRCDPISGHVSLFWYQQALGQGPEFLTYFQNEAQLDKSGLPSDRFFAERPEGSVSTLKIQRTQQEDSAVYLCASSSTGVPTYEQYFGPGTRLTVT.

There are many counts of this clonotype. V and J are TRBV6-2 or TRBV6-3 and TRBJ1-1, with D unclear. V gave up 6 bases and J gave up 2 bases, with 16 bases separating them. Per germline, CDR1 MNHEY and CDR2 SVGEGT. The CDR3 extends over 15 amino acids. The CDR3 DNA reads TGTGCCAGCAGGCTCGGGTTTTTTGGCAACACTGAAGCTTTCTTT. It codes for CASRLGFFGNTEAFF.

This clonotype turned up a few times. The chain uses TRBV5-5 and TRBJ2-7; TRBD2 is a possible D gene (6 bases). Trimming shortened V by 4 bases and J by 5 bases, and 19 bases separated the two germline ends. Looked up from germline, CDR1 is SGHKS and CDR2 is YYEKEE (reference sequence). The CDR3 loop spans 15 amino acids. CDR3 nucleotides: TGTGCCAGCAGCCGCGCGGGACTTCTAGGCAACGAGCAGTACTTC. Encoded protein: CASSRAGLLGNEQYF.

This clonotype was recorded at least ten times. The chain has TRBV2 and TRBJ2-5, with TRBD2 matching 9 bases. CDR3 length: 18 amino acids. From germline, CDR1 is SNHLY and CDR2 FYNNEI. V shed 3 bases, J shed 1 base, and the junction held 12 bases outside the gene matches. The DNA for the CDR3 is TGTGCCAGCAGTGAGAGGTTTCGAGTAGCGGGAGCCCAAGAGACCCAGTACTTC. This gives the protein CASSERFRVAGAQETQYF.

The chain uses TRBV20-1 and TRBJ1-2; tentative D call: TRBD1 (5 bases). Trimming cost V 6 bases and J 7 bases, with 18 bases left between them. The CDR3 spans 13 residues. CDR1 and CDR2 (germline): DFQATT, SNEGSKA (reference sequence). In DNA, the CDR3 is TGCAGTGCCCACCAACCCGGGACGGGTGGCTACACCTTC. Encoded protein: CSAHQPGTGGYTF.